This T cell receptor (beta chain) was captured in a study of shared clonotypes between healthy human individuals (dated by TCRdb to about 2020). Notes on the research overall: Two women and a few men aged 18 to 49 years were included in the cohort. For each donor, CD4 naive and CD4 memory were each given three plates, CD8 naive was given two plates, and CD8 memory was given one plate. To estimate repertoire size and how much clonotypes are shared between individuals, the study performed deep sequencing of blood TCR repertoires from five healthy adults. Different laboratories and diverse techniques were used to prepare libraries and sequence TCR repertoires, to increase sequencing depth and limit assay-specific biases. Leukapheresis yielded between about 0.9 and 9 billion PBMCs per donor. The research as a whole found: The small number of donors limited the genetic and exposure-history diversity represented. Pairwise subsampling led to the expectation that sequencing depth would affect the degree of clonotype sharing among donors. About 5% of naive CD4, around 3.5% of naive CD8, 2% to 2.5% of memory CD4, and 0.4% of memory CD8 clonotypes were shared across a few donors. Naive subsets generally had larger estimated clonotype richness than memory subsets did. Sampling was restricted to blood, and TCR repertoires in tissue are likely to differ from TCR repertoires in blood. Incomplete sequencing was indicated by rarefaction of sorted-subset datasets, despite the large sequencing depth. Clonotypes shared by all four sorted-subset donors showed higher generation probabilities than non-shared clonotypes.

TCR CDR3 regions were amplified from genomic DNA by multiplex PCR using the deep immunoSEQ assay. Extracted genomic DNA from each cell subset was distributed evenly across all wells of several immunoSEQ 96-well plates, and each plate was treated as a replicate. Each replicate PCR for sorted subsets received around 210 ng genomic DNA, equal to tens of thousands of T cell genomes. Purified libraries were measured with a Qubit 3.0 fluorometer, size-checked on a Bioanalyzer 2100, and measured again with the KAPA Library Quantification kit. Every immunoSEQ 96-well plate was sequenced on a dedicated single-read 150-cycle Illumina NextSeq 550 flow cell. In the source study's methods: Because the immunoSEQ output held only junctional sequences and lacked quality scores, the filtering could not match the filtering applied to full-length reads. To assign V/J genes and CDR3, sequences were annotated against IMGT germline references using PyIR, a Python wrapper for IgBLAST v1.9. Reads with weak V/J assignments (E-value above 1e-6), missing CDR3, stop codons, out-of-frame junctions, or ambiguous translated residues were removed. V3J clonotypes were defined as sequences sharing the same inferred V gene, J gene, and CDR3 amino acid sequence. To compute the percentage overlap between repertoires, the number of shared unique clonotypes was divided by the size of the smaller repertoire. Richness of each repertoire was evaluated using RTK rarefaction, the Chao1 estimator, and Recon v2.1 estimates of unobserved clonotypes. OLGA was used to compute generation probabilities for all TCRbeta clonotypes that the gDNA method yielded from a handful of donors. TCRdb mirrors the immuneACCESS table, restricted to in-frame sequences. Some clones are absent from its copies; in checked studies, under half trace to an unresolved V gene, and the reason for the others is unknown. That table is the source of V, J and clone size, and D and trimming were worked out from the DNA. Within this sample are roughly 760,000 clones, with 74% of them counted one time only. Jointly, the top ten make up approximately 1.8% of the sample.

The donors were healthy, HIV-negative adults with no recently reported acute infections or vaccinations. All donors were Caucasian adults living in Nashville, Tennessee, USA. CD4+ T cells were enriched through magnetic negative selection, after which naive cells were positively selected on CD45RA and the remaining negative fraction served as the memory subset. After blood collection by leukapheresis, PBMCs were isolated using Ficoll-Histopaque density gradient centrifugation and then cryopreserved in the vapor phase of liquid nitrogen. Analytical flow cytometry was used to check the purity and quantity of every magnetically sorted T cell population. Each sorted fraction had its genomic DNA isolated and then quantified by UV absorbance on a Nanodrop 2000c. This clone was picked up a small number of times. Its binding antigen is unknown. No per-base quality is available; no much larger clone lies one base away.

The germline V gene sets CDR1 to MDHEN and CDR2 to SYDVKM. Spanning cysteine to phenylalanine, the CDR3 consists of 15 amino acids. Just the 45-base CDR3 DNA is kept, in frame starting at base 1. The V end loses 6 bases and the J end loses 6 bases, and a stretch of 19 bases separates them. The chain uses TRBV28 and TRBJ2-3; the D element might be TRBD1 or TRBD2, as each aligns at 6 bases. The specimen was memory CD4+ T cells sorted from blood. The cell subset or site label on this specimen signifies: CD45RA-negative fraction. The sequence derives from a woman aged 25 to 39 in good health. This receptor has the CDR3 CASSPGAGWADTQYF. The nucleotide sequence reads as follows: TGTGCCAGCAGCCCGGGGGCGGGCTGGGCGGATACGCAGTATTTT. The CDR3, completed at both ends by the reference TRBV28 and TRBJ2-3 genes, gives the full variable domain DVKVTQSSRYLVKRTGEKVFLECVQDMDHENMFWYRQDPGLGLRLIYFSYDVKMKEKGDIPEGYSVSREKKERFSLILESASTNQTSMYLCASSPGAGWADTQYFGPGTRLTVL.